The clone carrying this TCR beta chain was seen ten or more times. V was trimmed by 0 bases and J by 5 bases, leaving 21 bases between them. This CDR3 has 18 residues. CDR1 is KGHDR and CDR2 is SFDVKD in the germline V gene. The data belong to a study of Graves' ophthalmopathy and Graves' hyperthyroidism. On the study more broadly: The collection of peripheral blood took place at initial diagnosis, before any treatment.

Being free of ophthalmopathy for 18 months of follow-up defined stable hyperthyroidism. Certain patients were not enrolled. These were patients with other autoimmune diseases, uncontrolled infections, pregnancy or lactation. Amplification from RNA transcripts yielded the TCR beta CDR3 regions. RT-PCR with HTBI primers came first, then second-round multiplex PCR. Each CDR3 protein is one row after TCRdb ran MiXCR on the multiplex PCR reads. The repertoire has approximately 380,000 distinct CDR3 sequences, about 21% of them found once; the top ten carry more than 2.5%. This clonotype was sampled from a woman between 18 and 30 years old with stable Graves' hyperthyroidism. The V call is TRBV24-1, the J call TRBJ1-2, with D possibly TRBD1 on 5 matching bases. Sequencing was performed on peripheral blood. The chain's CDR3 is CATSDLQLDRAQVYGYTF. The CDR3 DNA reads as TGTGCCACCAGTGATTTGCAACTGGACCGGGCACAGGTTTATGGCTACACCTTC.